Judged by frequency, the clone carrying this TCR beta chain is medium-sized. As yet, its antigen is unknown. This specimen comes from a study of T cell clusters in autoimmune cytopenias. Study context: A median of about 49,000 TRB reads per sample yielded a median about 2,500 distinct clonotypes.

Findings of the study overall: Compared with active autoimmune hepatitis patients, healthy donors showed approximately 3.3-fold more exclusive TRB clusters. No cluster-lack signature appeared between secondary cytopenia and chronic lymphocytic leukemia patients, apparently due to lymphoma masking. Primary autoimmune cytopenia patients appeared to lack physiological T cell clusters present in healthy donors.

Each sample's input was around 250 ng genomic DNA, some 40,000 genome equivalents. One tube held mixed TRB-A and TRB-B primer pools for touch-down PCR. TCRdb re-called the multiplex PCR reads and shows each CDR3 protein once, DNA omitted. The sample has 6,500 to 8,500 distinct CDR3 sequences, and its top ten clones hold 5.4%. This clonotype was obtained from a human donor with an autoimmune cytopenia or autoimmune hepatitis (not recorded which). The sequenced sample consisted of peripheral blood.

CDR3 sequence reads: CAWRMDASGANVLTF. The J gene is TRBJ2-6, the V gene TRBV30. CDR3 length: 15 residues. Germline lookup yields CDR1 GTSNPN and CDR2 SVGIG (reference sequence).